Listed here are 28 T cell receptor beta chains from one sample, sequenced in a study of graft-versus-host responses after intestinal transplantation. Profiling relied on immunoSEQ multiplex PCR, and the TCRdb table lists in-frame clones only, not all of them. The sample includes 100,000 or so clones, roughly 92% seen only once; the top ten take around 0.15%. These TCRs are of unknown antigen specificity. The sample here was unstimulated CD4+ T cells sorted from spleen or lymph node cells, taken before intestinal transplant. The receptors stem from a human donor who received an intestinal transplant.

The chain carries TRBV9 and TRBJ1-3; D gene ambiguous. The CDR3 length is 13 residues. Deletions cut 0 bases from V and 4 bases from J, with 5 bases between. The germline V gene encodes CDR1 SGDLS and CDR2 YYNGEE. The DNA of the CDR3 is TGTGCCAGCAGCGTAGACCAGGGAAACACCATATATTTT. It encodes CASSVDQGNTIYF.

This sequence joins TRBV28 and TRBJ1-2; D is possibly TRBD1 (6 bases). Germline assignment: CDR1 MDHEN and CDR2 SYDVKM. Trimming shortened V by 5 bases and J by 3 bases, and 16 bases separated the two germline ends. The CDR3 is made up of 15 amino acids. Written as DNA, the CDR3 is TGTGCCAGCAGTCCCGGATCCACAGGGTACTATGGCTACACCTTC. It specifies CASSPGSTGYYGYTF.

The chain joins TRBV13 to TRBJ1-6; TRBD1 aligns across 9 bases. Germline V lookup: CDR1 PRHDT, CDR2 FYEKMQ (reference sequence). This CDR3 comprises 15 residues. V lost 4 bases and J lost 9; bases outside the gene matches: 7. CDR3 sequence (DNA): TGTGCCAGCAGCTCCGTTCGACAGGGGGGTTCACCCCTCCACTTT. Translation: CASSSVRQGGSPLHF. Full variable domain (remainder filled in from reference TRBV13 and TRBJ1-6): AAGVIQSPRHLIKEKRETATLKCYPIPRHDTVYWYQQGPGQDPQFLISFYEKMQSDKGSIPDRFSAQQFSDYHSELNMSSLELGDSALYFCASSSVRQGGSPLHFGNGTRLTVT.

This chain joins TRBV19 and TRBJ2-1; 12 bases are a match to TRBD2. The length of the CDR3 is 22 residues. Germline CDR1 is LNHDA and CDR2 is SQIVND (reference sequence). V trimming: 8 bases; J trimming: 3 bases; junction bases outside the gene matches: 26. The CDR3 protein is CASSLQGTSGRYTARVYNEQFF. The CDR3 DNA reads TGTGCCAGTTCTTTACAGGGGACTAGCGGGCGATACACCGCCCGCGTCTACAATGAGCAGTTCTTC.

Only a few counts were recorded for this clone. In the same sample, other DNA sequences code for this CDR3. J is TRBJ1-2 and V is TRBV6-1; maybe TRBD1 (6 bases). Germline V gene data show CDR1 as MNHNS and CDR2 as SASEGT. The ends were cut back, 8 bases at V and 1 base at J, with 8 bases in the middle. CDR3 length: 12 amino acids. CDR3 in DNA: TGTGCCAGCGCGGACAGTAACTATGGCTACACCTTC. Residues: CASADSNYGYTF.

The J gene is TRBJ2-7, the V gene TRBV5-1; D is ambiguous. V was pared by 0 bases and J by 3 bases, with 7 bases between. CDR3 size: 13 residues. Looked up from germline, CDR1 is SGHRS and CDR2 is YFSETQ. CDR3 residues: CASSLESNYEQYF. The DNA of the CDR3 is TGCGCCAGCAGCTTGGAGAGCAACTACGAGCAGTACTTC.

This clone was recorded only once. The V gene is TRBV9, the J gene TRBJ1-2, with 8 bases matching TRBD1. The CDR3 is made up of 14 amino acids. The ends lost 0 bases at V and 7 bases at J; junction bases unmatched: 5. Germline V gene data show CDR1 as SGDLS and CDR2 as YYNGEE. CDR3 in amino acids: CASSVEGTGGGYTF. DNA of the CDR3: TGTGCCAGCAGCGTAGAAGGCACAGGGGGTGGCTACACCTTC.

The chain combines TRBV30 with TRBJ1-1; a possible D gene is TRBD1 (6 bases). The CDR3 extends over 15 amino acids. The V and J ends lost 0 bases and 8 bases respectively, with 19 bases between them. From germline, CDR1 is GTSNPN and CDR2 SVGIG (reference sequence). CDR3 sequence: CAWSVGKLQGREAFF. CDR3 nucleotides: TGTGCCTGGAGTGTCGGAAAACTACAGGGCCGGGAAGCTTTCTTT.

The CDR3 region has the DNA TGTGCCAGCAGCCCGAGACTAGCGGGGATATATAATGAGCAGTTCTTC. Amino acid sequence: CASSPRLAGIYNEQFF. The chain recombines TRBV11-2 with TRBJ2-1, with 11 bases lining up with TRBD2. CDR1 is SGHAT and CDR2 is FQNNGV in the germline V gene. J gave up 7 bases and V 5 bases, and 10 bases lay outside the gene matches. This CDR3 spans 16 amino acids.

CDR3 bases: TGTGCCAGCAAGCCCAGTTGGCAGGGTCAGCCCCAGCATTTT. It translates to CASKPSWQGQPQHF. The rearrangement links TRBV27 to TRBJ1-5; maybe TRBD1 (5 bases). Germline CDR1 and CDR2: MNHEY and SMNVEV (reference sequence). The V and J ends lost 7 bases and 6 bases respectively, with 16 bases between them. The length of the CDR3 is 14 residues.

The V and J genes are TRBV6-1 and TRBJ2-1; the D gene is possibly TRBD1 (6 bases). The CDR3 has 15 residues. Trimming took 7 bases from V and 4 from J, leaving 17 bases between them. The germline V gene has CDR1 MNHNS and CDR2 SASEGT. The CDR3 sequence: CASTRVGRGYNEQFF. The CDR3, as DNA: TGTGCCAGCACTCGCGTGGGCAGGGGTTACAATGAGCAGTTCTTC.

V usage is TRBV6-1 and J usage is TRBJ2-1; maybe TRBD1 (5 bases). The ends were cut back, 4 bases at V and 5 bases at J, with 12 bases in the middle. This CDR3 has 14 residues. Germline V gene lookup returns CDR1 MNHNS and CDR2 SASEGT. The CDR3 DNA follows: TGTGCCAGCAGTGTCGCAGGGCTTAACAATGAGCAGTTCTTC. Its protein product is CASSVAGLNNEQFF.

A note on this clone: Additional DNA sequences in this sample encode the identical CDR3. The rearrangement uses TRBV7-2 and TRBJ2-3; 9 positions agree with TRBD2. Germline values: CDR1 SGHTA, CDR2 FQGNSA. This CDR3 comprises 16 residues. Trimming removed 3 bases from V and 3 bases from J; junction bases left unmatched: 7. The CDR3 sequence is CASSFGGGVGTDTQYF. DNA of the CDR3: TGTGCCAGCAGCTTCGGCGGGGGGGTGGGGACAGATACGCAGTATTTT.

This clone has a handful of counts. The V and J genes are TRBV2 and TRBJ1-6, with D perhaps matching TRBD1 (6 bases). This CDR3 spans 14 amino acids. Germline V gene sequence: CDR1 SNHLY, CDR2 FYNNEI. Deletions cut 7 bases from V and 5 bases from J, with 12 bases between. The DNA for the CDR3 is TGTGCCAGCATGTCGACAGGCAATAATTCACCCCTCCACTTT. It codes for CASMSTGNNSPLHF.

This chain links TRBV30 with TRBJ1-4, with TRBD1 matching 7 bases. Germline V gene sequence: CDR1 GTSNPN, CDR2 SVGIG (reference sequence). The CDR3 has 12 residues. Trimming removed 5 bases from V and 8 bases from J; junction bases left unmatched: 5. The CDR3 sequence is CAWLGGEEKLFF. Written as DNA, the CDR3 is TGTGCCTGGCTAGGGGGCGAAGAAAAACTGTTTTTT.

CDR3 amino acids: CASSFNRGSTDTQYF. The DNA of the CDR3 is TGTGCCAGCAGTTTCAACAGGGGTAGCACAGATACGCAGTATTTT. This chain connects TRBV6-6 to TRBJ2-3; 7 nucleotides line up with TRBD1. V trimming: 4 bases; J trimming: 0 bases; junction bases outside the gene matches: 4. CDR1 and CDR2 (germline): MNHNY, SVGAGI (reference sequence). The CDR3 contains 15 residues.

The CDR3 nucleotides are TGTGCCAGCATGCCGGGACAGGGGTCCTACGAGCAGTACTTC. Its translation: CASMPGQGSYEQYF. V and J are TRBV6-1 and TRBJ2-5; TRBD1 matches 10 bases. The J call may be in error: the DNA end matches TRBJ2-7 better. CDR3 length: 14 amino acids. Germline V gene data show CDR1 as MNHNS and CDR2 as SASEGT.

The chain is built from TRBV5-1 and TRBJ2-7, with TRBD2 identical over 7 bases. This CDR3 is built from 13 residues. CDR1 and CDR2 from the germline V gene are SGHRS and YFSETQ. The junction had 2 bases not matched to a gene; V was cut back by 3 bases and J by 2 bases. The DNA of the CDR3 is TGCGCCAGCAGCTCCGGGACTACCTACGAGCAGTACTTC. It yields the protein CASSSGTTYEQYF. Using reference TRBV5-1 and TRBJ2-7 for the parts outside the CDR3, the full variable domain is KAGVTQTPRYLIKTRGQQVTLSCSPISGHRSVSWYQQTPGQGLQFLFEYFSETQRNKGNFPGRFSGRQFSNSRSEMNVSTLELGDSALYLCASSSGTTYEQYFGPGTRLTVT.

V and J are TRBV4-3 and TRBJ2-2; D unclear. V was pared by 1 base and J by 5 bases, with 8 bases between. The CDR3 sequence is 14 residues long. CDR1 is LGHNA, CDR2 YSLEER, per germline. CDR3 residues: CASSQVFGTGELFF. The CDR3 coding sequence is TGCGCCAGCAGCCAAGTCTTCGGGACCGGGGAGCTGTTTTTT.

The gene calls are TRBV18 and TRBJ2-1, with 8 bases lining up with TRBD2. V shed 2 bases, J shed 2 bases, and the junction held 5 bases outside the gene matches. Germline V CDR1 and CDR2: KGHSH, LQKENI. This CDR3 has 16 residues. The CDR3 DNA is TGTGCCAGCTCACCAACCAGCGGGGGAACCTACAATGAGCAGTTCTTC. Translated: CASSPTSGGTYNEQFF.

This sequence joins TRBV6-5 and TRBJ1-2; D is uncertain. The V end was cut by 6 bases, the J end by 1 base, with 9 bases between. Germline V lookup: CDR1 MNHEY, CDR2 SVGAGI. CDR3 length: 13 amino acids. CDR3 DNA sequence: TGTGCCAGCAGAACAACTATTAACTATGGCTACACCTTC. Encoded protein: CASRTTINYGYTF.

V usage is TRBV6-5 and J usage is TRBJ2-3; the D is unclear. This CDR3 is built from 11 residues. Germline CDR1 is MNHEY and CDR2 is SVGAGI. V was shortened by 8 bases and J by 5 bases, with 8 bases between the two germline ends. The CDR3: CASRAGDTQYF. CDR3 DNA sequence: TGTGCCAGCCGAGCAGGAGATACGCAGTATTTT.

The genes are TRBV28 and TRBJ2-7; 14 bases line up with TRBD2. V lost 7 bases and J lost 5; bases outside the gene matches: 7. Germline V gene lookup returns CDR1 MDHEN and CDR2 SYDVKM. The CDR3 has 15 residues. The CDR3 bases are TGTGCCAGCACTCGTCCGGGACTAGCGGGAGACGAGCAGTACTTC. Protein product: CASTRPGLAGDEQYF.

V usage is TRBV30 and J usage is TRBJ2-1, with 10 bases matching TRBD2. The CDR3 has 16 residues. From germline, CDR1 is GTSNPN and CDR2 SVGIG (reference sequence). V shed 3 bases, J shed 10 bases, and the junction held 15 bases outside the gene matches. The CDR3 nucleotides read TGTGCCTGGAGGGACCGGACTAGCGGAGTCGTCAGGGAGCAGTTCTTC. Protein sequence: CAWRDRTSGVVREQFF.

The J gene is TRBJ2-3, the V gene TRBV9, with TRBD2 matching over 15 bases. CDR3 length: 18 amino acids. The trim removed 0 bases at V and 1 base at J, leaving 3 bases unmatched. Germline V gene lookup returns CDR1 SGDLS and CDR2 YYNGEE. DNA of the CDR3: TGTGCCAGCAGCGTAGGGACTAGCGGGGGGGCGGGCACAGATACGCAGTATTTT. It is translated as CASSVGTSGGAGTDTQYF. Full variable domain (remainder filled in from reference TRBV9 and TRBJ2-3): DSGVTQTPKHLITATGQRVTLRCSPRSGDLSVYWYQQSLDQGLQFLIQYYNGEERAKGNILERFSAQQFPDLHSELNLSSLELGDSALYFCASSVGTSGGAGTDTQYFGPGTRLTVL.

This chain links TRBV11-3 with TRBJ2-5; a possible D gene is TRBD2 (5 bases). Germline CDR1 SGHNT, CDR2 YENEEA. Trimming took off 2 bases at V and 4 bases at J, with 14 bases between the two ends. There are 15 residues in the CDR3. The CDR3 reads CASSLRGLAGETQYF. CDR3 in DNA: TGTGCCAGCAGCTTACGCGGGCTAGCTGGAGAGACCCAGTACTTC.

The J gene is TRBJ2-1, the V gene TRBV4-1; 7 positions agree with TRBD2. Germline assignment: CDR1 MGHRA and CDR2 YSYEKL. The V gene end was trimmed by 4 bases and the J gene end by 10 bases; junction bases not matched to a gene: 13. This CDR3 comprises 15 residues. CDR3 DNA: TGCGCCAGCAGCCTAGGACTAGTTGGGTTGCGGGAGCAGTTCTTC. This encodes CASSLGLVGLREQFF.

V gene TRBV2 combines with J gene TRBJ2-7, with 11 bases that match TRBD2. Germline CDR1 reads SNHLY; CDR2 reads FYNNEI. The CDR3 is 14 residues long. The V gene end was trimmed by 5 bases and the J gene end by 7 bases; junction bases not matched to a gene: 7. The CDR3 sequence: CASSLSGGAGEQYF. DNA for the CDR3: TGTGCCAGCAGTCTTAGCGGGGGGGCTGGGGAGCAGTACTTC.